This T cell receptor beta chain was identified in a study of Graves' ophthalmopathy and Graves' hyperthyroidism. The study amplified TCR beta CDR3 regions using RNA transcripts. HTBI primers primed a first-round RT-PCR, and a second-round multiplex PCR followed. TCRdb independently ran MiXCR on the multiplex PCR reads; one entry per CDR3 protein. The data contain roughly 300,000 distinct CDR3 sequences, 15% to 20% of them singletons. This clonotype was counted ten times or more. The CDR3 totals 15 residues. V was cut by 3 bases and J by 4 bases, with 14 bases left in between. Germline V lookup: CDR1 SGDLS, CDR2 YYNGEE.

The sequenced sample consisted of peripheral blood. This chain joins TRBV9 and TRBJ1-5; D perhaps matches TRBD1 (6 bases). The origin of this receptor is an adult man with Graves' ophthalmopathy. The CDR3 region has the DNA TGTGCCAGCAGCGAAGGGGGGGCGAGGAATCAGCCCCAGCATTTT. This encodes CASSEGGARNQPQHF.